This T cell receptor (beta chain) was captured in a study of neurological immune-mediated disorders. Whole-study findings and limits: Clinical and MRI features did not associate with the cluster found in multiple sclerosis patients.

This clonotype showed up many times. Its specificity is unknown. CDR1 and CDR2 (germline): DFQATT, SNEGSKA (reference sequence). The ends were cut back, 4 bases at V and 4 bases at J, with 10 bases in the middle. This CDR3 region has 13 residues. 5'RACE with 10-nucleotide random UMIs produced the cDNA. TCRdb processed the 5' RACE reads anew with MiXCR; each CDR3 protein has one entry. Of some 80,000 distinct CDR3 sequences listed, 4.5% to 7.5% were seen once; the top ten hold roughly 7.3%. Time point specified: longitudinal time-point 2. The receptor comes from a woman aged 60-75 years with multiple sclerosis. Sequencing was done on a sample of PBMCs. The chain joins TRBV20-1 to TRBJ2-2; weak D call: TRBD2 (5 bases). The CDR3: CSANVGGTGELFF. In DNA, the CDR3 is TGCAGTGCTAACGTTGGAGGCACCGGGGAGCTGTTTTTT.